The 31 T cell receptor beta chains below were found in one sample sequenced in a study of tumor-infiltrating lymphocytes in localized non-small cell lung cancer. Libraries were prepared by immunoSEQ multiplex PCR; TCRdb keeps only in-frame clonotypes and omits some of them. The sample consists of approximately 15,000 clones, roughly 70% of them appearing once. The sample comprised lung tumor tissue. These receptor sequences come from a human donor with non-small cell lung cancer.

The gene calls are TRBV7-9 and TRBJ2-7; D may correspond to TRBD1 or TRBD2 (6 bases each). The CDR3 consists of 13 residues. CDR1 is SEHNR and CDR2 is FQNEAQ in the germline V gene (reference sequence). The V gene lost 6 bases and the J gene lost 5 bases, with 14 bases spanning the gap. The CDR3 DNA reads as TGTGCCAGCAGTTCGGGGGCGTACGACGAGCAGTACTTC. It specifies CASSSGAYDEQYF.

This clone was seen only once. The chain uses TRBV10-3 and TRBJ2-7; D is perhaps TRBD2 (6 bases). From germline, CDR1 is ENHRY and CDR2 SYGVKD. This CDR3 comprises 14 residues. Between the trimmed V and J ends, which lost 0 bases and 2 bases, there was a span of 8 bases. CDR3: CAISESTGAYEQYF. DNA of the CDR3: TGTGCCATCAGTGAGTCAACGGGGGCCTACGAGCAGTACTTC.

The V call is TRBV5-4, the J call TRBJ2-7, with a weak D call TRBD2 (6 bases). The CDR3 consists of 13 residues. Germline V gives CDR1 SGHNT, CDR2 YYREEE (reference sequence). Trimming took 4 bases from V and 2 from J, leaving 10 bases between them. The CDR3 loop reads CASSRRDAYEQYF. For the CDR3, the DNA is TGTGCCAGCAGCCGGCGGGACGCCTACGAGCAGTACTTC.

The chain couples TRBV6-1 to TRBJ2-4; D remains unclear. Trimming left V 2 bases short and J 0 bases short, with 23 bases between. The length of the CDR3 is 20 residues. Per germline, CDR1 MNHNS and CDR2 SASEGT. The CDR3 reads CASSELPPSLRNVAKNIQYF. CDR3 DNA sequence: TGTGCCAGCAGTGAACTACCCCCCTCCCTGAGAAATGTAGCCAAAAACATTCAGTACTTC.

V is TRBV21-1 and J is TRBJ1-2. TRBV21-1 is designated a pseudogene. This CDR3 comprises 15 residues. CDR3 DNA: TGTGCCAGCGGTTACGGGGGGGAAAGACCCTATGGCTACACCTTC. This sequence encodes CASGYGGERPYGYTF.

The genes are TRBV28 and TRBJ2-3, with 7 bases lining up with TRBD2. Germline CDR1 MDHEN, CDR2 SYDVKM. V shed 5 bases, J shed 2 bases, and the junction held 10 bases outside the gene matches. CDR3 size: 16 residues. CDR3 sequence reads: CASSPSGGGPTDTQYF. The CDR3, as DNA: TGTGCCAGCAGTCCGTCTGGCGGGGGACCCACAGATACGCAGTATTTT.

For the CDR3, the DNA is TGTGCCAGCAGTTTATTCTCCGCTTACACGCCCCGAGGGGGAACCCACGAGCAGTACTTC. It encodes CASSLFSAYTPRGGTHEQYF. The rearrangement joins TRBV27 to TRBJ2-7, with D possibly matching TRBD1 (6 bases). Trimming left V 1 base short and J 5 bases short, with 30 bases between. Germline assignment: CDR1 MNHEY and CDR2 SMNVEV (reference sequence). CDR3 length: 20 residues.

This chain uses TRBV2 with TRBJ2-7; the D is unclear. The germline V gene encodes CDR1 SNHLY and CDR2 FYNNEI. V was cut by 4 bases and J by 6 bases, with 7 bases left in between. This CDR3 comprises 11 residues. The CDR3: CASSATSEQYF. The DNA of the CDR3 is TGTGCCAGCAGTGCTACAAGCGAGCAGTACTTC.

The chain has TRBV19 and TRBJ2-3; 7 bases fit TRBD2. This CDR3 is 14 amino acids long. V shed 7 bases and J 5 bases; nucleotides not matched to a gene: 9. Germline CDR1 and CDR2: LNHDA and SQIVND (reference sequence). CDR3 sequence reads: CASTPGGSKDTQYF. CDR3 nucleotide sequence: TGTGCCAGTACCCCTGGCGGGAGTAAAGATACGCAGTATTTT.

The sample holds one count of this clone. This chain connects TRBV7-2 to TRBJ1-3; tentatively, D is TRBD1 (5 bases). The V gene lost 1 base and the J gene lost 2 bases, with 9 bases spanning the gap. Germline CDR1 and CDR2: SGHTA and FQGNSA. CDR3 length: 15 amino acids. The CDR3 region has the DNA TGTGCCAGCAGCTTAGAGCCGGGGGCTGGAAACACCATATATTTT. Translation gives CASSLEPGAGNTIYF. Using reference TRBV7-2 and TRBJ1-3 for the parts outside the CDR3, the full variable domain is GAGVSQSPSNKVTEKGKDVELRCDPISGHTALYWYRQSLGQGLEFLIYFQGNSAPDKSGLPSDRFSAERTGGSVSTLTIQRTQQEDSAVYLCASSLEPGAGNTIYFGEGSWLTVV.

Only a few counts were recorded for this clone. The chain couples TRBV5-1 to TRBJ2-1, with D possibly being TRBD1 (6 bases). Germline CDR1 reads SGHRS; CDR2 reads YFSETQ. V lost 0 bases, J lost 4 bases, and 14 bases lay in between. The CDR3 has 16 residues. CDR3 DNA sequence: TGCGCCAGCAGCTTGGCAGGACAGTCGAGGTACAATGAGCAGTTCTTC. Protein: CASSLAGQSRYNEQFF.

This clone was recorded once. This chain connects TRBV29-1 to TRBJ2-3, with 10 positions matching TRBD1. The germline V gene has CDR1 SQVTM and CDR2 ANQGSEA. This CDR3 has 12 residues. Unmatched junction bases numbered 2, after V lost 6 bases and J lost 5 bases. CDR3 in amino acids: CSVTGGQDTQYF. The CDR3 DNA is TGCAGCGTGACAGGGGGCCAAGATACGCAGTATTTT.

Only a few counts were recorded for this clone. V usage is TRBV5-8 and J usage is TRBJ1-1, with D perhaps TRBD1 (5 bases). Trimming took 5 bases from V and 1 from J, leaving 12 bases between them. Germline values: CDR1 SGHTS, CDR2 YDEGEE. This CDR3 is built from 14 residues. The CDR3 DNA follows: TGTGCCAGCAGGAATAGGGGCCGGAACACTGAAGCTTTCTTT. Its translation: CASRNRGRNTEAFF.

This clone has only a few counts. V and J are TRBV7-2 and TRBJ1-2, with unresolved D. Germline CDR1 and CDR2: SGHTA and FQGNSA. Trimming removed 3 bases at V and 2 bases at J, with 4 bases between. The CDR3 spans 12 residues. In DNA form, the CDR3 reads TGTGCCAGCAGCTTCGAGAACTATGGCTACACCTTC. This gives the protein CASSFENYGYTF.

J is TRBJ1-1 and V is TRBV2; D not certain. V was clipped by 4 bases and J by 8 bases, with 17 bases between them. CDR1 is SNHLY and CDR2 is FYNNEI in the germline V gene. This CDR3 is built from 14 residues. This CDR3 reads CASSVITKDGEAFF. Here the CDR3 DNA reads TGTGCCAGCAGTGTAATTACAAAAGATGGGGAAGCTTTCTTT.

This clone was recorded a few times. The chain couples TRBV14 to TRBJ1-4; no clear D gene. The germline V gene has CDR1 SGHDN and CDR2 FVKESK. The V gene lost 0 bases and the J gene lost 7 bases, with 6 bases spanning the gap. The CDR3 spans 13 residues. The CDR3, as DNA: TGTGCCAGCAGCCAAGATTTCGGTGAAAAACTGTTTTTT. Encoded protein: CASSQDFGEKLFF.

This CDR3 reads CASSLVGTGSSYNEQFF. In DNA form, the CDR3 reads TGCGCCAGCAGCTTGGTCGGGACAGGGAGTTCCTACAATGAGCAGTTCTTC. The chain is built from TRBV5-1 and TRBJ2-1; 9 positions match TRBD1. The CDR3 length is 17 residues. CDR1 and CDR2 from the germline V gene are SGHRS and YFSETQ. V trimming: 0 bases; J trimming: 1 base; junction bases outside the gene matches: 5.

The chain recombines TRBV15 with TRBJ2-7, with 8 bases aligning to TRBD2. V was clipped by 0 bases and J by 2 bases; unmatched bases: 6. The CDR3 length is 16 residues. Germline CDR1 is LNHNV and CDR2 is YYDKDF (reference sequence). CDR3 sequence (DNA): TGTGCCACCAGCAGAGATCCCTTAGCGGGAACCTACGAGCAGTACTTC. The encoded protein is CATSRDPLAGTYEQYF. Full variable domain (outside the CDR3, taken from reference TRBV15 and TRBJ2-7): DAMVIQNPRYQVTQFGKPVTLSCSQTLNHNVMYWYQQKSSQAPKLLFHYYDKDFNNEADTPDNFQSRRPNTSFCFLDIRSPGLGDTAMYLCATSRDPLAGTYEQYFGPGTRLTVT.

J is TRBJ2-6 and V is TRBV7-9, with a tentative D call TRBD2 (5 bases). This CDR3 spans 13 amino acids. Deletions cut 11 bases from V and 1 base from J, with 9 bases between. Germline V lookup: CDR1 SEHNR, CDR2 FQNEAQ (reference sequence). The CDR3 DNA reads TGTGCCGGTCGGGGATCTGGGGCCAACGTCCTGACTTTC. Residues: CAGRGSGANVLTF. Full variable domain (remainder filled in from reference TRBV7-9 and TRBJ2-6): DTGVSQNPRHKITKRGQNVTFRCDPISEHNRLYWYRQTLGQGPEFLTYFQNEAQLEKSRLLSDRFSAERPKGSFSTLEIQRTEQGDSAMYLCAGRGSGANVLTFGAGSRLTVL.

This chain connects TRBV20-1 to TRBJ2-7; D not resolved. CDR1 and CDR2 from the germline V gene are DFQATT and SNEGSKA (reference sequence). The CDR3 sequence is 11 residues long. V lost 0 bases and J lost 9, with 9 bases in between. The CDR3 reads CSAREDTPQYF. As DNA, the CDR3 is TGCAGTGCTAGAGAGGATACGCCGCAGTACTTC.

The chain is built from TRBV29-1 and TRBJ2-1, with 7 bases aligning to TRBD2. The trim removed 7 bases at V and 9 bases at J, leaving 9 bases unmatched. Germline CDR1 is SQVTM and CDR2 is ANQGSEA. This CDR3 is built from 12 residues. The chain's CDR3 is CSAGGGSREQFF. As DNA, the CDR3 is TGCAGCGCAGGCGGCGGGAGCCGTGAGCAGTTCTTC.

V usage is TRBV5-6 and J usage is TRBJ2-7; D not resolved. V was clipped by 1 base and J by 2 bases, with 4 bases between them. Germline V gives CDR1 SGHDT, CDR2 YYEEEE. The CDR3 loop spans 12 amino acids. In DNA form, the CDR3 reads TGTGCCAGCAGCTTGTATGCCTACGAGCAGTACTTC. Translating it yields CASSLYAYEQYF. The full variable domain, with the rest looked up from reference TRBV5-6 and TRBJ2-7, is DAGVTQSPTHLIKTRGQQVTLRCSPKSGHDTVSWYQQALGQGPQFIFQYYEEEERQRGNFPDRFSGHQFPNYSSELNVNALLLGDSALYLCASSLYAYEQYFGPGTRLTVT.

The V call is TRBV30, the J call TRBJ2-3; D uncertain. Per germline, CDR1 GTSNPN and CDR2 SVGIG (reference sequence). Trimming removed 3 bases from V and 6 bases from J, with 10 bases in between. CDR3 length equals 12 residues. CDR3 loop: CAWSRQTDTQYF. The CDR3 DNA is TGTGCCTGGAGCCGACAAACGGATACGCAGTATTTT.

The chain joins TRBV29-1 to TRBJ1-4; D might be TRBD1 (5 bases). Trimming removed 2 bases from V and 8 bases from J, with 12 bases in between. Germline loops: CDR1 SQVTM, CDR2 ANQGSEA. CDR3 length: 13 residues. CDR3 sequence: CSVERTEGEKLFF. CDR3 DNA: TGCAGCGTTGAAAGGACGGAGGGGGAAAAACTGTTTTTT. Drawing the rest from reference TRBV29-1 and TRBJ1-4, the complete variable domain is SAVISQKPSRDICQRGTSLTIQCQVDSQVTMMFWYRQQPGQSLTLIATANQGSEATYESGFVIDKFPISRPNLTFSTLTVSNMSPEDSSIYLCSVERTEGEKLFFGSGTQLSVL.

The chain uses TRBV5-4 and TRBJ2-2; D gene uncertain. This CDR3 is 15 amino acids long. Germline V gives CDR1 SGHNT, CDR2 YYREEE (reference sequence). V lost 4 bases and J lost 5, with 15 bases in between. CDR3 region: CASSPASIRTGELFF. DNA of the CDR3: TGTGCCAGCAGCCCGGCCAGTATTCGGACCGGGGAGCTGTTTTTT.

V and J are TRBV6-5 and TRBJ2-6; no firm D call. Germline V gene sequence: CDR1 MNHEY, CDR2 SVGAGI. Between the trimmed V and J ends, which lost 2 bases and 0 bases, there was a span of 2 bases. The CDR3 consists of 14 residues. CDR3 loop: CASSYLSGANVLTF. CDR3 bases: TGTGCCAGCAGTTACCTCTCTGGGGCCAACGTCCTGACTTTC.

J is TRBJ2-3 and V is TRBV4-3; D unclear. CDR1 is LGHNA and CDR2 is YSLEER in the germline V gene. Trimming took off 2 bases at V and 6 bases at J, with 12 bases between the two ends. The CDR3 has 14 residues. The CDR3 coding sequence is TGCGCCAGCAGCCAAAGTCTAGACGGGGATACGCAGTATTTT. Translating it yields CASSQSLDGDTQYF.

This chain uses TRBV10-1 with TRBJ2-4; TRBD2 is a possible D gene (7 bases). CDR3 length equals 17 residues. Trimming shortened V by 7 bases and J by 9 bases, and 28 bases separated the two germline ends. Germline loops: CDR1 WNHNN, CDR2 SYGVQD (reference sequence). The CDR3 is CASTESTGGILEGIQYF. CDR3 sequence (DNA): TGCGCCAGCACCGAAAGTACGGGGGGCATCCTAGAAGGCATTCAGTACTTC.

The chain combines TRBV2 with TRBJ2-5, with D unresolved. V was pared by 9 bases and J by 5 bases, with 13 bases between. This CDR3 comprises 12 residues. Germline V gene lookup returns CDR1 SNHLY and CDR2 FYNNEI. The CDR3 DNA reads TGTGCCAGTGGCGGAGTGAGGGAGACCCAGTACTTC. The encoded protein is CASGGVRETQYF.

A single count supports this clone. This chain joins TRBV6-1 and TRBJ1-5, with 8 nucleotides matching TRBD1. The ends lost 10 bases at V and 5 bases at J; junction bases unmatched: 7. Looked up from germline, CDR1 is MNHNS and CDR2 is SASEGT. The CDR3 totals 13 residues. CDR3 amino acids: CATMTGVDQPQHF. The DNA for the CDR3 is TGTGCCACCATGACAGGGGTCGATCAGCCCCAGCATTTT.

This clone appeared once. This chain connects TRBV19 to TRBJ1-2; D perhaps matches TRBD1 (5 bases). Germline V gene data show CDR1 as LNHDA and CDR2 as SQIVND (reference sequence). V was trimmed by 6 bases and J by 4 bases, leaving 12 bases between them. The CDR3 contains 13 residues. Written as DNA, the CDR3 is TGTGCCAGTAGCCGGATGCAGGGCTATGGCTACACCTTC. It encodes CASSRMQGYGYTF.